The clone carrying this TCR beta chain was seen ten or more times. CDR1 SGHTA and CDR2 FQGNSA come from the germline V gene. The CDR3 spans 15 residues. V lost 4 bases and J 1 base, leaving 14 bases between the germline ends. This entry belongs to a study of regulatory T cells in long-lasting Graves disease. Time point: newly diagnosed GD, antithyroid drugs for less than 3 months. There was RNA extracted from PBMCs, and the TCR library was made from it. Researchers made TCR beta libraries by using iRepertoire HTBI primers and running Arm-PCR on CDR3 regions. TCRdb re-analysed the multiplex PCR reads in MiXCR, keeping a single row per CDR3 protein. The table records a few hundred thousand distinct CDR3 sequences, approximately 15% of them present only once. These same data were also listed under a study on T cells in Graves' hyperthyroidism and ophthalmopathy.

This chain links TRBV7-2 with TRBJ2-7; the D gene is possibly TRBD1 (7 bases). The source is a woman in her thirties or forties with Graves disease. This specimen consisted of peripheral blood mononuclear cells (PBMCs), obtained at new diagnosis, from a patient treated with antithyroid drugs. The CDR3 protein is CASSYTGEASYEQYF. The CDR3, as DNA: TGTGCCAGCAGCTACACAGGGGAGGCATCCTACGAGCAGTACTTC.